This T cell receptor (beta chain) emerged from a study of tumour-infiltrating T cells in Burkitt lymphoma. Across the whole study: Repertoire clonality predicted overall and progression-free survival.

Clones were read by immunoSEQ multiplex PCR, and TCRdb kept only the in-frame ones, dropping some. This sample has 5,000 to 7,000 clones, with around 16% found just once. Trimming removed 4 bases from V and 1 base from J, with 8 bases in between. Looked up from germline, CDR1 is MDHEN and CDR2 is SYDVKM. This CDR3 has 14 amino acids. The source is a human donor with diffuse large B-cell lymphoma. The sample was tumor tissue. This chain links TRBV28 with TRBJ1-5; the D gene is possibly TRBD1 (5 bases). The CDR3 spells CASSSDSSNQPQHF. The DNA for the CDR3 is TGTGCCAGCAGTTCCGACAGCAGCAATCAGCCCCAGCATTTT. Based on the CDR3 plus reference TRBV28 and TRBJ1-5, the full variable domain is DVKVTQSSRYLVKRTGEKVFLECVQDMDHENMFWYRQDPGLGLRLIYFSYDVKMKEKGDIPEGYSVSREKKERFSLILESASTNQTSMYLCASSSDSSNQPQHFGDGTRLSIL.